Below, 7 T cell receptor beta chains from the same sample are listed, as sequenced in a study of cytomegalovirus exposure and HLA in healthy donors. Method: immunoSEQ multiplex PCR; TCRdb's copy keeps in-frame clones and lacks some. Among around 250,000 clones listed, nearly 90% were seen once. Material: PBMCs. These receptors came from a woman under 30 in good health and CMV-seronegative.

This chain links TRBV12-5 with TRBJ2-7; 9 nucleotides align to TRBD1. J was trimmed by 2 bases and V by 3 bases; bases with no gene match: 5. The CDR3 spans 15 residues. Germline-derived CDR1 and CDR2 are LGHNT and FRNRAP. The CDR3: CASGFSTGGPYEQYF. In DNA, the CDR3 is TGTGCTAGTGGTTTCTCGACAGGGGGACCCTACGAGCAGTACTTC.

V is TRBV18 and J is TRBJ2-4; 12 nucleotides align to TRBD1. The CDR3 sequence is 16 residues long. CDR1 is KGHSH, CDR2 LQKENI, per germline. The V segment lost 4 bases and the J segment 1 base; nucleotides outside the gene matches: 2. The CDR3 DNA reads TGTGCCAGCTCACTGGGACAGGGGGCGGCCAAAAACATTCAGTACTTC. Amino acid sequence: CASSLGQGAAKNIQYF.

The chain uses TRBV19 and TRBJ2-3; the match to TRBD2 covers 10 bases. The junction had 10 bases not matched to a gene; V was cut back by 5 bases and J by 8 bases. This CDR3 spans 15 amino acids. Germline V CDR1 and CDR2: LNHDA, SQIVND (reference sequence). CDR3 residues: CASSQSGGAVGTQYF. For the CDR3, the DNA is TGTGCCAGTAGTCAAAGCGGGGGGGCCGTGGGTACGCAGTATTTT.

A few counts support this clone. The chain has TRBV27 and TRBJ1-2; TRBD1 matches at 7 bases. Germline CDR1 is MNHEY and CDR2 is SMNVEV (reference sequence). Trimming removed 1 base from V and 2 bases from J; junction bases left unmatched: 1. The CDR3 has 14 residues. The CDR3 nucleotides are TGTGCCAGCAGTTTATTGACAGGGAACTATGGCTACACCTTC. Translated: CASSLLTGNYGYTF.

The chain uses TRBV4-1 and TRBJ2-5; 14 bases match TRBD2. The V gene end was trimmed by 2 bases and the J gene end by 5 bases; junction bases not matched to a gene: 10. The germline V gene encodes CDR1 MGHRA and CDR2 YSYEKL. This CDR3 has 18 amino acids. CDR3 nucleotides: TGCGCCAGCAGCCAACCCCGGGAGACTAGCGGGGGGGTTGAGACCCAGTACTTC. Its protein is CASSQPRETSGGVETQYF.

The chain is built from TRBV25-1 and TRBJ1-4; D is uncertain. The ends were cut back, 5 bases at V and 0 bases at J, with 7 bases in the middle. The CDR3 is 14 residues long. The germline V gene encodes CDR1 MGHDK and CDR2 SYGVNS. The CDR3 spells CASSRRATNEKLFF. The CDR3 DNA reads as TGTGCCAGCAGTCGACGGGCAACTAATGAAAAACTGTTTTTT.

The chain has TRBV6-5 and TRBJ1-1; D is perhaps TRBD1 (5 bases). This CDR3 contains 16 residues. V lost 0 bases, J lost 5 bases, and 16 bases lay in between. Germline-derived CDR1 and CDR2 are MNHEY and SVGAGI. The DNA of the CDR3 is TGTGCCAGCAGTTACTCTCCCCCCGTAGGGGAAACTGAAGCTTTCTTT. Its protein is CASSYSPPVGETEAFF.